The T cell receptor beta chain under discussion was sequenced for a study of a mutant IDH1 vaccine in newly diagnosed glioma. Only in-frame clones appear in the TCRdb table, and some are missing; sequencing was by immunoSEQ multiplex PCR. Altogether some 38,000 clones are present, 70% to 80% being singletons, with the ten largest covering around 5.5%. The CDR3 runs to 16 residues. CDR1 SGHNT and CDR2 YYREEE come from the germline V gene (reference sequence). V was pared by 4 bases and J by 0 bases, with 9 bases of the junction left unmatched. As for this clone: Its antigen is as yet unknown.

Time point denoted: week 5, during vaccination. All doses held 300 ug of mutant IDH1 20-mer peptide, with topical imiquimod. The clonotype was recovered from a man in his forties with glioma. Sequenced material: PBMCs, taken from a glioma patient whose treatment included an IDH1 peptide vaccine. The gene calls are TRBV5-4 and TRBJ2-7, with TRBD1 matching over 8 bases. The CDR3 loop reads CASSRLDRADSYEQYF. The CDR3 nucleotides read TGTGCCAGCAGCCGATTGGACAGGGCAGACTCCTACGAGCAGTACTTC.